Sequencing of this T cell receptor beta chain was carried out in a study of T cell changes during pregnancy in multiple sclerosis. Germline V CDR1 and CDR2: LNHDA, SQIVND (reference sequence). The V gene lost 9 bases and the J gene lost 2 bases, with 17 bases spanning the gap. The CDR3 totals 15 residues. Profiled with immunoSEQ multiplex PCR; TCRdb holds only in-frame clones, not every one. Of tens of thousands of clones listed, about 90% are singletons. The sequences come from CD4+ T cells from peripheral blood mononuclear cells, collected in the second trimester of pregnancy. The V gene is TRBV19, the J gene TRBJ1-5, with D perhaps TRBD1 (6 bases). The sequence came from a female donor with multiple sclerosis, enrolled in a pregnancy study. CDR3 loop: CASRYRDYGNQPQHF. The CDR3 nucleotides read TGTGCCAGCCGATACAGGGACTATGGCAATCAGCCCCAGCATTTT.